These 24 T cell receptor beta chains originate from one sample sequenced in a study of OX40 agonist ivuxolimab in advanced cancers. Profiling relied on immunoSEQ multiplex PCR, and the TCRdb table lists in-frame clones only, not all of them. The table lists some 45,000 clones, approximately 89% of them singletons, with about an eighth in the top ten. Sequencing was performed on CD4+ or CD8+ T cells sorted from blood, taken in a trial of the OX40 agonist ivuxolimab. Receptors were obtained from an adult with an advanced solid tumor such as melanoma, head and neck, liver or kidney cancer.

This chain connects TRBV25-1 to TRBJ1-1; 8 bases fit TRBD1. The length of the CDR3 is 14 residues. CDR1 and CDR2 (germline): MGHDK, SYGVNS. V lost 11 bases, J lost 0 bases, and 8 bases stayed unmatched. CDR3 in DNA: TGTGCCCCGGGACAGGTTCCTATGAACACTGAAGCTTTCTTT. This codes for CAPGQVPMNTEAFF.

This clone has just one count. CDR3 loop: CASSFGVFTGELFF. CDR3 sequence (DNA): TGTGCCAGCAGTTTTGGTGTGTTCACCGGGGAGCTGTTTTTT. The chain employs TRBV28 and TRBJ2-2; no definite D call. CDR3 size: 14 residues. CDR1 is MDHEN and CDR2 is SYDVKM in the germline V gene. The germline V and J ends were trimmed by 3 bases and 4 bases, with 9 bases remaining between them.

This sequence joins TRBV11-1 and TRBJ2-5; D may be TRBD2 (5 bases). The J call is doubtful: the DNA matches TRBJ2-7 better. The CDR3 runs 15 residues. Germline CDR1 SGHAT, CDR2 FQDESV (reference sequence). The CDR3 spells CASSHSREGSDEQYF. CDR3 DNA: TGTGCCAGCAGCCACTCACGCGAGGGTAGTGACGAGCAGTACTTC.

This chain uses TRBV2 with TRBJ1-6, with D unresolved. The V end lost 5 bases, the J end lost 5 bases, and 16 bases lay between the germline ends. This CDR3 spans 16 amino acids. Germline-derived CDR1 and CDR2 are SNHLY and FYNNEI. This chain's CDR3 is CASSPGLNRNNSPLHF. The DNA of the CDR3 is TGTGCCAGCAGTCCCGGACTTAACCGAAATAATTCACCCCTCCACTTT.

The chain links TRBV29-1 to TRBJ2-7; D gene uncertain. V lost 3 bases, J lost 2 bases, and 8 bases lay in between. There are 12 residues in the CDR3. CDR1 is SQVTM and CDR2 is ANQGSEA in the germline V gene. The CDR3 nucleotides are TGCAGCGTTGACTATGGGGCCTACGAGCAGTACTTC. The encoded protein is CSVDYGAYEQYF.

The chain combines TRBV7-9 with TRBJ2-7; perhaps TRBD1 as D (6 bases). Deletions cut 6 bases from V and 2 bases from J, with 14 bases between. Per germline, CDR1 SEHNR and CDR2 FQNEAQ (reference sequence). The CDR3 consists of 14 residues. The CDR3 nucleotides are TGTGCCAGCAGTCATGGGGACATCACCTACGAGCAGTACTTC. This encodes CASSHGDITYEQYF.

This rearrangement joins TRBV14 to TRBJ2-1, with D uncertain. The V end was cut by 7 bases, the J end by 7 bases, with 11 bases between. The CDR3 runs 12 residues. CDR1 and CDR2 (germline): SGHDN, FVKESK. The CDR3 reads CASKPVLNEQFF. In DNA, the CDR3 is TGTGCCAGCAAGCCAGTTCTAAATGAGCAGTTCTTC.

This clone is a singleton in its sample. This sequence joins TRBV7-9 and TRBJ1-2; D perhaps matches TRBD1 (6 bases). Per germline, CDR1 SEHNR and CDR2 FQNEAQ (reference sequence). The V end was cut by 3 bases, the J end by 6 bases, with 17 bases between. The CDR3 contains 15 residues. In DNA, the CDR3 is TGTGCCAGCAGCTTGGGGGCTACCAGGCGGGATGGCTACACCTTC. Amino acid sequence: CASSLGATRRDGYTF.

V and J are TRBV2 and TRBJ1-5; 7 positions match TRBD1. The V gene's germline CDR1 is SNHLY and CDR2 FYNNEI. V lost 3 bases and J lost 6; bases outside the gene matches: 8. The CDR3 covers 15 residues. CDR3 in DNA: TGTGCCAGCAGTGACCCGACAGGGCTGGGTCAGCCCCAGCATTTT. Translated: CASSDPTGLGQPQHF.

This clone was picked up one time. In DNA, the CDR3 is TGTGCCAGTGGGACAGAAGATTCCTATGGCTACACCTTC. This sequence encodes CASGTEDSYGYTF. This chain links TRBV19 with TRBJ1-2; the match to TRBD1 covers 7 bases. The J segment lost 4 bases and the V segment lost 8 bases, leaving 7 bases of the junction unmatched. The V gene's germline CDR1 is LNHDA and CDR2 SQIVND (reference sequence). The CDR3 is 13 amino acids.

The CDR3 loop reads CASSSLDRTQHF. CDR3 DNA: TGTGCCAGCAGTTCGCTCGACAGGACCCAGCATTTT. V and J are TRBV27 and TRBJ1-5; perhaps TRBD1 as D (6 bases). The germline gives CDR1 MNHEY, CDR2 SMNVEV (reference sequence). The V end lost 4 bases, the J end lost 11 bases, and 12 bases lay between the germline ends. This CDR3 is built from 12 residues.

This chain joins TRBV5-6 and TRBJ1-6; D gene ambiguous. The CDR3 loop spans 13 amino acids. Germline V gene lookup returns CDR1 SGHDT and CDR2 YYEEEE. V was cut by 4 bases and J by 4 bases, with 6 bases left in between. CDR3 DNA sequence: TGTGCCAGCAGCCAGCTTTATAATTCACCCCTCCACTTT. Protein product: CASSQLYNSPLHF.

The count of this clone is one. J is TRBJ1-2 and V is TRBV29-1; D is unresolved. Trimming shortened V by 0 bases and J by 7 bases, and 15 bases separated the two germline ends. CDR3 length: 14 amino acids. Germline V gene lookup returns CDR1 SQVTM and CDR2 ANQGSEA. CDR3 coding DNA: TGCAGCGTTGAAGATCAAGACGAGGAAGGTGGCTACACCTTC. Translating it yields CSVEDQDEEGGYTF.

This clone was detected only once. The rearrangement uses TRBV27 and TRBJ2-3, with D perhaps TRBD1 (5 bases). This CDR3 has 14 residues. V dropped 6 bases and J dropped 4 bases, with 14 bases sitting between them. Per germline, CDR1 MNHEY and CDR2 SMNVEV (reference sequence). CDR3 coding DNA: TGTGCCAGCAGCCTGGGGCCCCCTGCAGATACGCAGTATTTT. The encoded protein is CASSLGPPADTQYF.

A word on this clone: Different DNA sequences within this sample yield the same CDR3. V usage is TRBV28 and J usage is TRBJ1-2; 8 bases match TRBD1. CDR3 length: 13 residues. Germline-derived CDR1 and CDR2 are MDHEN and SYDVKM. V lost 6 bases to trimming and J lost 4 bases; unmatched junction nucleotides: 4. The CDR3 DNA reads TGTGCCAGCAGCCTCGACAGGGGCTATGGCTACACCTTC. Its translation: CASSLDRGYGYTF.

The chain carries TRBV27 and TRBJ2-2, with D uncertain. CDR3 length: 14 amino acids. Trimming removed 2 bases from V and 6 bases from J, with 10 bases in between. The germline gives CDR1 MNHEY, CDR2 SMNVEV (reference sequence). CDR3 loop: CASSLTYLPGELFF. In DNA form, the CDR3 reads TGTGCCAGCAGTTTAACCTATTTGCCCGGGGAGCTGTTTTTT.

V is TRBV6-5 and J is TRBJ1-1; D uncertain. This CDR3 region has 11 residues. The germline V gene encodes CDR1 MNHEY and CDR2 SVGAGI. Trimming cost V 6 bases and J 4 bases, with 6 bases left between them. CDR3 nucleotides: TGTGCCAGCAGGTTTGCCACTGAAGCTTTCTTT. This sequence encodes CASRFATEAFF.

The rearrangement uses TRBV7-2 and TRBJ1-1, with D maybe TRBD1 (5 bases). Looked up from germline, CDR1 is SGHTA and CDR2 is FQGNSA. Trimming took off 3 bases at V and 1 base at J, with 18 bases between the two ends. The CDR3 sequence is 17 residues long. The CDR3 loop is CASSFVRVAFKNTEAFF. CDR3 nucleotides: TGTGCCAGCAGCTTTGTCAGGGTGGCCTTTAAGAACACTGAAGCTTTCTTT.

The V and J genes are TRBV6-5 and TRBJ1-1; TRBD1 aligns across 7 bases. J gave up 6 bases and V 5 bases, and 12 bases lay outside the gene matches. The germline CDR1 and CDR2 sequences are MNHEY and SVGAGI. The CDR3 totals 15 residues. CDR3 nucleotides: TGTGCCAGCAGTGGCGGGACAGAGGGCCCCCCTGAAGCTTTCTTT. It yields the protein CASSGGTEGPPEAFF.

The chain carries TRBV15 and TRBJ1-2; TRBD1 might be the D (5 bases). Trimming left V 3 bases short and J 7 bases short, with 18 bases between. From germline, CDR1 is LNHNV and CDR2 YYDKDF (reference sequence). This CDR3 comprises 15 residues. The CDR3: CATSSPQTGLVGYTF. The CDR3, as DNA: TGTGCCACCAGCAGCCCACAAACAGGCCTGGTTGGCTACACCTTC. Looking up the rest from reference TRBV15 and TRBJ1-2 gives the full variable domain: DAMVIQNPRYQVTQFGKPVTLSCSQTLNHNVMYWYQQKSSQAPKLLFHYYDKDFNNEADTPDNFQSRRPNTSFCFLDIRSPGLGDTAMYLCATSSPQTGLVGYTFGSGTRLTVV.

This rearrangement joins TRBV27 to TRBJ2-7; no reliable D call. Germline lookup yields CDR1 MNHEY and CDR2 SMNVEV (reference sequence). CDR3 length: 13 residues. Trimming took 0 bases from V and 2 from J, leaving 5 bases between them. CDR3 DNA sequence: TGTGCCAGCAGTTTATCTGGGCCCTACGAGCAGTACTTC. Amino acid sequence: CASSLSGPYEQYF.

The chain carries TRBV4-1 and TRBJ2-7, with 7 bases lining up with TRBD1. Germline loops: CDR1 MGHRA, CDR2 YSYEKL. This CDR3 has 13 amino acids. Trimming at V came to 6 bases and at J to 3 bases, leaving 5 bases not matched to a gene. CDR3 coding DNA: TGCGCCAGCAGGCGACAGGGCGACTACGAGCAGTACTTC. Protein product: CASRRQGDYEQYF.

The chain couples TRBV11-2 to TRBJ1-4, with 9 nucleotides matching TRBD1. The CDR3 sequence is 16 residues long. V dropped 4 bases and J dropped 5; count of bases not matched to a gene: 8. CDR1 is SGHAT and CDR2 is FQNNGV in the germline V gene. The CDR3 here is CASSSTDRGANEKLFF. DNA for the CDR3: TGTGCCAGCAGCTCTACGGACAGGGGTGCGAATGAAAAACTGTTTTTT.

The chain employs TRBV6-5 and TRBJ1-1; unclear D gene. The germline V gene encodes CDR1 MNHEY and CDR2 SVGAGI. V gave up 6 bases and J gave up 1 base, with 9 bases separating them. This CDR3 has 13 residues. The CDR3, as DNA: TGTGCCAGCAGCAACGACTGGAACACTGAAGCTTTCTTT. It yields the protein CASSNDWNTEAFF.